The T cell receptor beta chain described here comes from a study of shared clonotypes between healthy human individuals. Study context: CD4 naive and CD4 memory each took three plates per donor, while CD8 naive took two and CD8 memory one.

Only in-frame clones appear in the TCRdb table, and some are missing; sequencing was by immunoSEQ multiplex PCR. The sample carries about 2.3 million clones, 80% to 95% recorded once. The V and J ends lost 5 bases and 3 bases respectively, with 18 bases between them. The CDR3 is 16 residues long. Germline CDR1 reads KGHSH; CDR2 reads LQKENI. The study drew its donors from healthy HIV-negative adults without recent acute infections or vaccinations. Division of CD4+ cells produced a CD45RA+ naive subset and a CD45RA-negative memory subset. The chain is built from TRBV18 and TRBJ2-3, with unresolved D. Sample: naive CD4+ T cells from PBMCs. The subset is: CD45RA+ positively selected. This TCR derives from a man aged 18 to 29 in good health. Some clones in this sample may be carry-over from other donors' samples. The DNA of the CDR3 is TGTGCCAGCTCATTGATCGCAGACCTCCCTACAGATACGCAGTATTTT. Translation gives CASSLIADLPTDTQYF.